Sequencing of this T cell receptor beta chain was carried out in a study of Ad26.COV2.S vaccination and SARS-CoV-2 variants (dated by TCRdb to about 2021). Turning to the overall study: Sequencing of the TCRbeta repertoire served to evaluate the specificity and breadth of SARS-CoV-2-reactive T cell receptors following Ad26.COV2.S vaccination. The TCR-sequenced set comprised approximately 30 samples: some 20 Ad26.COV2.S vaccine recipients, 5 placebo recipients and 8 SARS-CoV-2 convalescent individuals. Summary of the overall study and its limitations: According to the authors, total T cell responses may have been underestimated by the TCR breadth and depth analyses. Higher spike-specific TCR breadth was observed in Ad26.COV2.S recipients than in placebo recipients (P = 0.0014). Vaccine and placebo recipients had similar non-spike TCR breadth, a finding consistent with the vaccine containing only spike. After vaccination, spike-specific CD8+ and CD4+ T cell responses were reported to show substantial breadth.

For this clone: Its antigen is unknown. No clone much larger than this one lies a single base away; base qualities are absent.

V is cut by 1 base and J by 0 bases, and the space between the germline ends is 13 bases. Taken from the germline V gene, the CDR1 and CDR2 loops are SGHRS and YFSETQ. Inclusive of the bounding cysteine and phenylalanine, the CDR3 is 16 residues long. Just the 48-base CDR3 DNA is kept, in frame starting at base 1. The immunoSEQ Assay was used to sequence TCRbeta CDR3 regions. After extraction, genomic DNA underwent amplification by bias-controlled multiplex PCR, followed by high-throughput sequencing. The authors' pipeline ran thus. To quantify the absolute abundance of every unique TCRbeta CDR3 region, sequences were collapsed and filtered. T cell fraction was estimated by normalizing TCRbeta template counts to usable DNA, with usable DNA measured through amplification of reference genes found in all nucleated cells. Repertoire TCRs were annotated as SARS-CoV-2-specific by exact matching of V gene, CDR3 amino acid sequence and J gene to a known reactive TCR set. The reference SARS-CoV-2 TCR set came from MIRA and was filtered for enrichment in COVID-19-positive ImmuneCODE repertoires, removing public or cross-reactive TCRs. Using the MIRA antigens, annotated TCRs were further analysed by specific ORF or by position within an ORF. Breadth was defined as the number of annotated unique rearrangements divided by the total number of unique productive rearrangements, and depth was defined as the summed frequency of the annotated unique rearrangements. Two-sided Wilcoxon rank-sum tests were used to compare TCR breadth between groups. In TCRdb, the immuneACCESS table is reduced to in-frame sequences with V and J assigned. These tables do not hold every clone; where another copy was compared, an unresolved V gene accounts for under half, and the others remain unexplained. V, J and clone size derive from that table, while D and trimming were established from the DNA sequence. Within this sample are roughly 380,000 clones, with 92% of them counted one time only. 3.9% of the sample rests with the top ten.

In light of the paper, this sample's time point label describes: individuals recovered from natural SARS-CoV-2 infection. The V and J segments used are TRBV5-1 and TRBJ1-1; the best D guess is TRBD1, with 5 bases matching. This receptor was taken from a human donor who had recovered from COVID-19. Sample: peripheral blood, taken after recovery from COVID-19. The nucleotide sequence reads TGCGCCAGCAGCTTGTCAGGGCCGAGAATGAACACTGAAGCTTTCTTT. It translates as CASSLSGPRMNTEAFF.